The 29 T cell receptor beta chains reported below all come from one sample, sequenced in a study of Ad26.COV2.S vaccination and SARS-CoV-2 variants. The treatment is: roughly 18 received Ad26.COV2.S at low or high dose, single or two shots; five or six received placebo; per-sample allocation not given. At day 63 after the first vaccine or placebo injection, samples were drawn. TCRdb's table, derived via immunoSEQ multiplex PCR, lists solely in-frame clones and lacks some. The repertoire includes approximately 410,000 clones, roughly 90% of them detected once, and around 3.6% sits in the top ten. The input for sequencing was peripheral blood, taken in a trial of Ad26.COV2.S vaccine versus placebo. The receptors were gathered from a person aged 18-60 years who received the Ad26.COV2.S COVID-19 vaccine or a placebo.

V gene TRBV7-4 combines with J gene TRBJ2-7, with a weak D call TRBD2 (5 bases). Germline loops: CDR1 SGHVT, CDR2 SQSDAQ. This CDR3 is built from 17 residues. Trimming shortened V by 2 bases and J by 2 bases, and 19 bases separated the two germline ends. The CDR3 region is CASSLTGLRDTTYEQYF. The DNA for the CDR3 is TGTGCCAGCAGCTTAACGGGGTTAAGAGACACAACCTACGAGCAGTACTTC.

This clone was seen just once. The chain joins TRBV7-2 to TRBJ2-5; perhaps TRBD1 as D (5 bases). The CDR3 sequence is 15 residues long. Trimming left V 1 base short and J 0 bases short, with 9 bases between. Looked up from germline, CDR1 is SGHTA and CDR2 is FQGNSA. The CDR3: CASSLDRMDQETQYF. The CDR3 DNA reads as TGTGCCAGCAGCTTAGACAGGATGGACCAAGAGACCCAGTACTTC.

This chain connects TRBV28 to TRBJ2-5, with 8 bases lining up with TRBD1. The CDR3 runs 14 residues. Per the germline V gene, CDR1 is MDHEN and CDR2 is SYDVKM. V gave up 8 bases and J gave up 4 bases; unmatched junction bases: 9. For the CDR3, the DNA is TGTGCCAGCCAATCAGGGGGCGCAGGAGAGACCCAGTACTTC. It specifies CASQSGGAGETQYF.

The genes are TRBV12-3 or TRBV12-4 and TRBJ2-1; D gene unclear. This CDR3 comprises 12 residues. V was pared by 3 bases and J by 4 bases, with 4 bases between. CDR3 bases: TGTGCCAGCAGTTTTTCTTACAATGAGCAGTTCTTC. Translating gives CASSFSYNEQFF.

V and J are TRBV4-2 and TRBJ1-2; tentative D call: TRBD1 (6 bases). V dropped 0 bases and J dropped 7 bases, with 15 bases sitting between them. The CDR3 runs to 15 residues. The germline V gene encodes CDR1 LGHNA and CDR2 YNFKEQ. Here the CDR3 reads CASSQDQGFGSGYTF. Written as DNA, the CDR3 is TGTGCCAGCAGCCAAGATCAGGGGTTCGGATCTGGCTACACCTTC.

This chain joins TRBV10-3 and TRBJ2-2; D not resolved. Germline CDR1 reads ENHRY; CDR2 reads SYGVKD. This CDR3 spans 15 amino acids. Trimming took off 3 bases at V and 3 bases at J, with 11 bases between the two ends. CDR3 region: CAISDPLRDTGELFF. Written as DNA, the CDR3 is TGTGCCATCAGTGATCCACTCCGGGACACCGGGGAGCTGTTTTTT.

The CDR3 loop reads CASSYPHGRSSYEQYF. CDR3 DNA sequence: TGTGCCAGCAGTTACCCTCACGGACGGAGCTCCTACGAGCAGTACTTC. The rearrangement uses TRBV6-5 and TRBJ2-7; D is ambiguous. The germline CDR1 and CDR2 sequences are MNHEY and SVGAGI. The V end lost 2 bases, the J end lost 0 bases, and 14 bases lay between the germline ends. The CDR3 has 16 amino acids.

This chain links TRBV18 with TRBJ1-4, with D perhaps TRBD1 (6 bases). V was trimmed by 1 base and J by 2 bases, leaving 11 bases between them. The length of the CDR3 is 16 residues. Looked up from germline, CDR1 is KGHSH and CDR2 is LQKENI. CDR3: CASSPQTGGTNEKLFF. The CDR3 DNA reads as TGTGCCAGCTCACCACAGACAGGCGGGACTAATGAAAAACTGTTTTTT. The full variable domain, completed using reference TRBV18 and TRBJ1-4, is NAGVMQNPRHLVRRRGQEARLRCSPMKGHSHVYWYRQLPEEGLKFMVYLQKENIIDESGMPKERFSAEFPKEGPSILRIQQVVRGDSAAYFCASSPQTGGTNEKLFFGSGTQLSVL.

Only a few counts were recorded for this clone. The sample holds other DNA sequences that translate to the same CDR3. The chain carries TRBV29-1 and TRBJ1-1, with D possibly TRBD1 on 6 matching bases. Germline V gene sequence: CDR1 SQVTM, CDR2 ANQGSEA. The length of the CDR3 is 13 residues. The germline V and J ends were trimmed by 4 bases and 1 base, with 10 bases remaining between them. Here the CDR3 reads CSVGRQANTEAFF. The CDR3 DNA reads TGCAGCGTTGGGAGACAGGCGAACACTGAAGCTTTCTTT.

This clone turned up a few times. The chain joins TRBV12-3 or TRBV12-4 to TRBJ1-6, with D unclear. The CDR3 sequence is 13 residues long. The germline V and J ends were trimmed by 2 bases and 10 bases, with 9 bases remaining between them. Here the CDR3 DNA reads TGTGCCAGCAGTTTACAGATGGGCTCACCCCTCCACTTT. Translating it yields CASSLQMGSPLHF.

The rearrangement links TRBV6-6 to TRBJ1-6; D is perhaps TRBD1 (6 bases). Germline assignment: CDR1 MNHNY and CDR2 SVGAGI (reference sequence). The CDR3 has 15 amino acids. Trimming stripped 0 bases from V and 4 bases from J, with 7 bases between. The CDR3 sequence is CASSYSQGYNSPLHF. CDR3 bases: TGTGCCAGCAGTTACTCTCAGGGGTATAATTCACCCCTCCACTTT.

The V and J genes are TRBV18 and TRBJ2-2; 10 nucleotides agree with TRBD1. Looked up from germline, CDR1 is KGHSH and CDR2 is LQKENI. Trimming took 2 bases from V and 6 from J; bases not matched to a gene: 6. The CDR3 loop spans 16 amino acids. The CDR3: CASSPIAGQGSGELFF. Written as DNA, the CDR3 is TGTGCCAGCTCACCAATTGCGGGACAGGGGTCCGGGGAGCTGTTTTTT.

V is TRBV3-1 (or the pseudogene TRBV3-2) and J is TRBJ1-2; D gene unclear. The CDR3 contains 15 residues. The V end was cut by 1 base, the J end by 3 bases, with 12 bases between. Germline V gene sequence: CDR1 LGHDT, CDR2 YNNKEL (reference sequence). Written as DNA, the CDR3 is TGTGCCAGCAGCCAAGTAGCAAGCCTAGACTATGGCTACACCTTC. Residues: CASSQVASLDYGYTF.

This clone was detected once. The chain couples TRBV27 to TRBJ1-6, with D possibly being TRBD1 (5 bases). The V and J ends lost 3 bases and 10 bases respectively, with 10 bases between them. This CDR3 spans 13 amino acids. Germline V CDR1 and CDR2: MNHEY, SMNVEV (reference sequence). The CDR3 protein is CASSFSQGSPLHF. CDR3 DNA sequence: TGTGCCAGCAGTTTTTCCCAGGGCTCACCCCTCCACTTT.

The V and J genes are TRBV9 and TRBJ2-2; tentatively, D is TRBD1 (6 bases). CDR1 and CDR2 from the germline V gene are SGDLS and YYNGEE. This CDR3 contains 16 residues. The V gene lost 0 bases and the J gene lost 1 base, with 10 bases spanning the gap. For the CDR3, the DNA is TGTGCCAGCAGCGTAGTAGCCAGGGGGAACACCGGGGAGCTGTTTTTT. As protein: CASSVVARGNTGELFF. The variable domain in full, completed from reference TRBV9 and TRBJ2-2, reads DSGVTQTPKHLITATGQRVTLRCSPRSGDLSVYWYQQSLDQGLQFLIQYYNGEERAKGNILERFSAQQFPDLHSELNLSSLELGDSALYFCASSVVARGNTGELFFGEGSRLTVL.

CDR3 amino acids: CASSLTGSGYNSPLHF. The CDR3 region has the DNA TGTGCCAGCAGCTTAACCGGATCCGGATATAATTCACCCCTCCACTTT. V is TRBV7-3 and J is TRBJ1-6; D is unclear. CDR3 length equals 16 residues. CDR1 is SGHTA and CDR2 is FQGTGA in the germline V gene. Trimming shortened V by 0 bases and J by 4 bases, and 10 bases separated the two germline ends.

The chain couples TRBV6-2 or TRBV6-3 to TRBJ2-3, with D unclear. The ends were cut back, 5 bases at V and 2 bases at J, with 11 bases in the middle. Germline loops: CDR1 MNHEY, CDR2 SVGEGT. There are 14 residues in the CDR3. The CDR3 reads CASSLSGPTDTQYF. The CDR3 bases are TGTGCCAGCAGTCTATCCGGCCCCACAGATACGCAGTATTTT.

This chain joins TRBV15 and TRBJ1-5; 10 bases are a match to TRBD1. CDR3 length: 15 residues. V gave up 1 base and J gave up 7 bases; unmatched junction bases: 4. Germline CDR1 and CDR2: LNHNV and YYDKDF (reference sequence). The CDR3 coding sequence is TGTGCCACCAGCAGAGGGACAGGGGGTTACCAGCCCCAGCATTTT. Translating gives CATSRGTGGYQPQHF.

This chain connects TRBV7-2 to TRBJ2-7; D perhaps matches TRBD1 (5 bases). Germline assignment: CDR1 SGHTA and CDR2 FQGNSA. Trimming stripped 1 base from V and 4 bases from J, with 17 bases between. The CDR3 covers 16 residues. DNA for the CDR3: TGTGCCAGCAGCTTAGTCGCAGGGCAATACGTTTACGAGCAGTACTTC. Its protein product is CASSLVAGQYVYEQYF.

The CDR3 reads CASSARPGHHNSPLHF. The CDR3 bases are TGTGCCAGCAGTGCCAGACCGGGACACCATAATTCACCCCTCCACTTT. The V and J genes are TRBV6-1 and TRBJ1-6; maybe TRBD1 (6 bases). CDR1 and CDR2 from the germline V gene are MNHNS and SASEGT. This CDR3 spans 16 amino acids. V lost 4 bases, J lost 5 bases, and 15 bases lay in between.

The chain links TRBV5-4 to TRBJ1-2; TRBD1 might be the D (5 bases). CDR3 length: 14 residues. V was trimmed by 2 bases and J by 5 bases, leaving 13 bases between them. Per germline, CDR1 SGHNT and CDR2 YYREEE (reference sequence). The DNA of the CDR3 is TGTGCCAGCAGCTTACGGGGGAGCCAATATGGCTACACCTTC. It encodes CASSLRGSQYGYTF.

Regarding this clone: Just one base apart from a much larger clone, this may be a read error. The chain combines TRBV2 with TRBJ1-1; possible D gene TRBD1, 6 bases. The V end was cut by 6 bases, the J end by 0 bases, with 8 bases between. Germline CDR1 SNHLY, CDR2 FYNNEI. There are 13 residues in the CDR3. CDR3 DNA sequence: TGTGCCAGCAGACAGGGAATGAACACTGAAGCTTTCTTT. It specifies CASRQGMNTEAFF.

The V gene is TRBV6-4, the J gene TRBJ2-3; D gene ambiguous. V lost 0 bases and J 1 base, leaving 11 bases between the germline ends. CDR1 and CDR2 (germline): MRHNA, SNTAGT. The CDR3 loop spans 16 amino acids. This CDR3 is CASSDSIGDGTDTQYF. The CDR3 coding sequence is TGTGCCAGCAGTGACTCGATTGGGGATGGCACAGATACGCAGTATTTT.

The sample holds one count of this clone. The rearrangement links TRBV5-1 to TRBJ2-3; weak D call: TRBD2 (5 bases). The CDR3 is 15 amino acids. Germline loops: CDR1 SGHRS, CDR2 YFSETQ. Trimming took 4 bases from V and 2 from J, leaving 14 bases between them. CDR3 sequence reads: CASSEGVVATDTQYF. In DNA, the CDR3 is TGCGCCAGCAGCGAGGGAGTGGTGGCCACAGATACGCAGTATTTT.

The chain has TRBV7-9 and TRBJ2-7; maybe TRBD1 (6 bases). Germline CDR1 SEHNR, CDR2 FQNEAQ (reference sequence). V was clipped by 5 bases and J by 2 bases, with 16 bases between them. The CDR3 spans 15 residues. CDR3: CASSIPQGLTYEQYF. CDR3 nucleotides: TGTGCCAGCAGCATCCCACAGGGCCTTACCTACGAGCAGTACTTC.

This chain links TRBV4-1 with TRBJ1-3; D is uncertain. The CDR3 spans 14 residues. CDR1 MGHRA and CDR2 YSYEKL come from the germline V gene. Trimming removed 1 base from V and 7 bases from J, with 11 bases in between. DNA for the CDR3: TGCGCCAGCAGCCAAGGAGTTGGAAGGAACACCATATATTTT. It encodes CASSQGVGRNTIYF.

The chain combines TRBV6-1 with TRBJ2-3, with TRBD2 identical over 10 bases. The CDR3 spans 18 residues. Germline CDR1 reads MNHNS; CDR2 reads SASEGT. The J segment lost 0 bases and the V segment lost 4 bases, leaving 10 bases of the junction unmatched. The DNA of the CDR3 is TGTGCCAGCAGTGTCTTTGGGGGGACTAGCGATAGCACAGATACGCAGTATTTT. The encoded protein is CASSVFGGTSDSTDTQYF.

The CDR3 coding sequence is TGTGCCAGCAGCTTAGCGCAAGGGAGTCCTTCACCCCTCCACTTT. This sequence encodes CASSLAQGSPSPLHF. The rearrangement uses TRBV7-6 and TRBJ1-6; D remains ambiguous. CDR3 length: 15 residues. Germline values: CDR1 SGHVS, CDR2 FNYEAQ. The V end was cut by 0 bases, the J end by 9 bases, with 12 bases between.

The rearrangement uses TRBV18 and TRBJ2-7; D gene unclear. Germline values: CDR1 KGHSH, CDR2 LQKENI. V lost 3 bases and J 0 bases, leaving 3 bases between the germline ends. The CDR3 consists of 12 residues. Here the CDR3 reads CASSPFSYEQYF. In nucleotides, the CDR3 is TGTGCCAGCTCACCCTTCTCCTACGAGCAGTACTTC.